The T cell receptor (beta chain) described here comes from a study of beta chain features in type 1 diabetes. Whole-study findings and limits: Among patients with Type 1 diabetes, TCRB CDR3s were moderately but significantly shorter in every one of the four CD4+ subsets.

CDR1 and CDR2 (germline): MDHEN, SYDVKM. The CDR3 sequence is 13 residues long. V was shortened by 6 bases and J by 8 bases, with 16 bases between the two germline ends. This clone has just a few counts. The target antigen is unknown. Expressed TCRB transcripts were sequenced, since all the RNA that had been isolated was reverse transcribed. The table came from immunoSEQ multiplex PCR; TCRdb's copy has only in-frame clones and leaves some out. This table holds 640,000 or so clones, about an eighth found once. The chain is built from TRBV28 and TRBJ1-2; D is ambiguous. The clonotype comes from a man aged 18 to 35 with type 1 diabetes. The specimen was naive CD4+ T cells from blood. The CDR3 sequence: CASRRPDTGGYTF. The CDR3 DNA follows: TGTGCCAGCAGGCGCCCTGATACGGGCGGCTACACCTTC.